This record looks at one T cell receptor (beta chain) sequence and its context. The target of this receptor is not known. Qualities for individual bases were not recorded, and no much larger clone is one base off. The CDR3 regions of human TCRbeta chains were analyzed by immunosequencing. The authors' pipeline ran thus. Repertoire TCRs were matched against a reference library of SARS-CoV-2-specific TCRs generated with the MIRA antigen-specificity platform. Breadth meant the fraction of unique TCRs that were SARS-CoV-2-associated, whereas depth meant the fraction of total T cells that were SARS-CoV-2-associated. Using the MIRA data, each spike-specific TCR was mapped to the spike region that the TCR reacts to and placed in a CD4 or CD8 class. Log10-transformed breadth and depth values were compared by one-way ANOVA with Sidak's multiple comparisons tests. TCRdb took this table from immuneACCESS and kept in-frame rearrangements with V and J called. Such tables lack part of the clones; where checked against another copy, unresolved V genes explain under half of the gap, and the rest is unexplained. V, J and clone size reflect that table, while D and trimming were determined from the DNA. This sample gives about 76,000 clones in total; around nine tenths of them show up just once. The top ten clonotypes cover about 11% of the sample.

The sample originates from a study of T cell responses to AZD1222 COVID-19 vaccine (dated by TCRdb to the early 2020s). With regard to the full study: AZD1222 recipients whose second dose came at about 4 weeks and those whose second dose came at about 12 weeks were combined into one group, since spike-specific TCR depth and breadth did not differ between the two schedules. TCR sequencing covered more than 230 trial participants: 200 to 210 given two doses of AZD1222 and approximately 26 given two doses of MenACWY control vaccine. Enrollment into the trials was organized by age into subgroups of 18-55, 56-69 and 70-plus years, and those subgroups contained approximately 150, 30 and 60 TCR-sequenced participants, respectively. The study at large found these results: After two AZD1222 doses, both the breadth and the depth of spike-specific TCRs were significantly higher than at day 0 and than in MenACWY recipients. Conclusions about previously exposed vaccinees are limited because only 6 or 7 AZD1222 recipients were SARS-CoV-2 seropositive at baseline. Reportedly, almost half of the unique spike-specific TCRs recognized epitopes lying outside the regions that are mutated in the B.1.351 and B.1.1.7 variants. Participants were mostly white British, with more females than males. The authors suggested clonal diversity may have been underestimated. The 56-69-year group was small, and its depth increase did not reach significance, likely because of low power. The vaccine-associated CD4 TCRs covered the entire spike protein, and the dominant responses fell in regions 160-218 and 743-854. No day 14 peak-response samples were available, so repertoires were characterized only after the peak T cell response.

The germline V gene (reference sequence) yields SEHNR for CDR1 and FQNEAQ for CDR2. Clipping removes 3 bases from V and 0 bases from J, with 14 as the unmatched junction base count. From the cysteine through the phenylalanine, the CDR3 covers 19 amino acids. The entry retains the CDR3 DNA only, 57 bases that are in frame from base 1. The time point label on this specimen signifies: baseline before first vaccination. The vaccinee samples were drawn from two UK trials, COV001 and COV002, one of which was a single-blind randomized controlled phase 2/3 trial testing AZD1222 (ChAdOx1 nCoV-19) in healthy adults. For TCRbeta chain sequencing, PBMC samples were collected from trial participants at day 0 and at day 28 after the second dose.

The chain links TRBV7-9 with TRBJ2-4; 7 central bases correspond to TRBD2. The input for sequencing was peripheral blood, taken on day 0 of AZD1222 vaccination. This TCR was recovered from an adult in good health. For the CDR3, the sequence is CASSFSVSIGGIAKNIQYF. In nucleotides, the sequence is TGTGCCAGCAGCTTTTCGGTTTCGATCGGGGGGATAGCCAAAAACATTCAGTACTTC.